This T cell receptor beta chain originates from a study of CD8+ T cells in alopecia areata. The germline gives CDR1 SGHDT, CDR2 YYEEEE. CDR3 length: 15 residues. J gave up 5 bases and V 4 bases, and 9 bases lay outside the gene matches. TCR sequencing used cDNA made by reverse transcription of extracted RNA. Data came from immunoSEQ multiplex PCR; TCRdb stores just in-frame clones and leaves some out. The sample includes some 170,000 clones, 59% seen only once; the top ten take approximately 14%. This material consisted of CD4+ T cells sorted from blood, taken at week 0. The clonotype was recovered from a human donor with alopecia areata. V is TRBV5-6 and J is TRBJ1-5; 7 bases line up with TRBD1. The CDR3 bases are TGTGCCAGCAGCCGTAGACAGGGTATGGATCAGCCCCAGCATTTT. It encodes CASSRRQGMDQPQHF.